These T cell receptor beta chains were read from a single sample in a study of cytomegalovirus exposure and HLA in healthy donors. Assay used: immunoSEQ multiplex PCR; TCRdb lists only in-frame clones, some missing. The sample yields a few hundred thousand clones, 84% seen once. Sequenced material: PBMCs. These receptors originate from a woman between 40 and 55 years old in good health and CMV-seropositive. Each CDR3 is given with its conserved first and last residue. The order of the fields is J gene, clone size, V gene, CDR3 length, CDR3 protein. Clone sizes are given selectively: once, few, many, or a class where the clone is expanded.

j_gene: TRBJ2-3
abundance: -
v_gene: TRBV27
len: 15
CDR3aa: CASSRSGRVTDTQYF

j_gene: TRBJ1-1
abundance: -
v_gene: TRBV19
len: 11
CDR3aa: CASAGVTEAFF

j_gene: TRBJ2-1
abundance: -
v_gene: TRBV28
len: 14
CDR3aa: CASREGKANNEQFF

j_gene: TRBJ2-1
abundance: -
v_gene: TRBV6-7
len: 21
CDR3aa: CASSYSFLLWAGGPLYNEQFF

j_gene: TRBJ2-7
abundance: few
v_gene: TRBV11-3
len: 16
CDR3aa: CASSSTGNPLSYEQYF

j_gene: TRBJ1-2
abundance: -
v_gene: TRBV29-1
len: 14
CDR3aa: CSVGGGGSAYGYTF

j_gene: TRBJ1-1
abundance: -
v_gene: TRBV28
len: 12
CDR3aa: CASSLDRDEAFF

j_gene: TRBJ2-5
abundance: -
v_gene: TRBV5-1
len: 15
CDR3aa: CASRTAGGITETQYF

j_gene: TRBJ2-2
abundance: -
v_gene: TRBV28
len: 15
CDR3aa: CASSFPGSMRGELFF

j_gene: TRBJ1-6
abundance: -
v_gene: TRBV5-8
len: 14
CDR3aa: CASEEIGEESPLHF

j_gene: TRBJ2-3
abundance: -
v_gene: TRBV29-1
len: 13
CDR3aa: CSVASGLTDTQYF

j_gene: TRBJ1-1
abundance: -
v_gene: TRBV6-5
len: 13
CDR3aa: CASRGGGTVGAFF

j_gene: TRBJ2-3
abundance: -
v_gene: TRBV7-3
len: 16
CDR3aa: CASSLATGAGTDTQYF

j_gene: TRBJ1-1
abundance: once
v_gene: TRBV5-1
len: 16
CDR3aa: CASSPVTPRVYTEAFF

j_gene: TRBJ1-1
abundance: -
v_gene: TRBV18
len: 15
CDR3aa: CASSQGQGLDTEAFF